Listed here are 5 T cell receptor beta chains from one sample, sequenced in a study of control samples from healthy donors and cancer patients (dated by TCRdb to 2019 to 2021). The library was produced with the immunoSEQ multiplex PCR assay. TCRdb's version of the immuneACCESS table is confined to in-frame rearrangements and falls short of the full clone set. An unresolved V gene accounts for under half of the shortfall where checked; the remainder is of unknown origin. The sample includes approximately 50,000 clones, with approximately 86% observed a single time. Over 11% of the sample lies in the top ten. Sequenced material: PBMCs. The receptors stem from a man between 60 and 75 years old with head and neck cancer.

The CDR3 DNA follows: TGTGCCAGCAGTTATCGCGGACAGGGCTCCTACGAGCAGTACTTC. This translates into CASSYRGQGSYEQYF. The chain recombines TRBV6-5 with TRBJ2-7; 8 nucleotides match TRBD1. This CDR3 contains 15 residues. Per the germline V gene, CDR1 is MNHEY and CDR2 is SVGAGI. Trimming cost V 3 bases and J 0 bases; bases outside gene matches: 4.

The chain has TRBV5-4 and TRBJ1-2; D uncertain. Germline loops: CDR1 SGHNT, CDR2 YYREEE (reference sequence). V was clipped by 1 base and J by 3 bases, with 13 bases between them. The CDR3 length is 15 residues. The CDR3 DNA sequence: TGTGCCAGCAGCTTGCGCTTAGGTGTCGACTATGGCTACACCTTC. This translates into CASSLRLGVDYGYTF.

CDR3 DNA: TGCAGCGTTGAAAAGGGACAGGGATCCGGTGGCTACACCTTC. Protein: CSVEKGQGSGGYTF. The chain is built from TRBV29-1 and TRBJ1-2, with TRBD1 matching over 9 bases. This CDR3 comprises 14 residues. V gave up 2 bases and J gave up 7 bases; unmatched junction bases: 8. Germline CDR1 and CDR2: SQVTM and ANQGSEA.

The gene calls are TRBV18 and TRBJ1-5; no firm D call. V lost 3 bases to trimming and J lost 5 bases, with 14 bases between them. Germline V CDR1 and CDR2: KGHSH, LQKENI. This CDR3 has 15 residues. CDR3 amino acids: CASSPQPAVDQPQHF. CDR3 nucleotides: TGTGCCAGCTCACCGCAACCGGCCGTTGATCAGCCCCAGCATTTT. Full variable domain (rest looked up from reference TRBV18 and TRBJ1-5): NAGVMQNPRHLVRRRGQEARLRCSPMKGHSHVYWYRQLPEEGLKFMVYLQKENIIDESGMPKERFSAEFPKEGPSILRIQQVVRGDSAAYFCASSPQPAVDQPQHFGDGTRLSIL.

The CDR3 nucleotides read TGTGCCAGCATAATAAGGGCCCGAGGTACGCAGTATTTT. Protein sequence: CASIIRARGTQYF. The chain links TRBV2 to TRBJ2-3; D uncertain. CDR3 length: 13 residues. Deletions cut 7 bases from V and 8 bases from J, with 16 bases between. Germline CDR1 reads SNHLY; CDR2 reads FYNNEI.